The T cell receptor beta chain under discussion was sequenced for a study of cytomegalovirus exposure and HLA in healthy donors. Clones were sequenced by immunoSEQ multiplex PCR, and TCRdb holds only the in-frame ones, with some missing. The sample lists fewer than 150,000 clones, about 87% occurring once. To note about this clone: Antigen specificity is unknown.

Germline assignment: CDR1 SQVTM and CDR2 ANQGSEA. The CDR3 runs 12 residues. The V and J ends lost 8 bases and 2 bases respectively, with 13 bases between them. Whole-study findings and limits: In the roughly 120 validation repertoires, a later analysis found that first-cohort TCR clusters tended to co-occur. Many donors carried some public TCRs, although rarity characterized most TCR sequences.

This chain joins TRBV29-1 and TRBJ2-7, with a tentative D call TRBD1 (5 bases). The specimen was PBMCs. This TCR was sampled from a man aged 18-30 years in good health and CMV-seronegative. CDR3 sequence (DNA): TGCAGCTTCTCGACAGCAACCTACGAGCAGTACTTC. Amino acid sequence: CSFSTATYEQYF.